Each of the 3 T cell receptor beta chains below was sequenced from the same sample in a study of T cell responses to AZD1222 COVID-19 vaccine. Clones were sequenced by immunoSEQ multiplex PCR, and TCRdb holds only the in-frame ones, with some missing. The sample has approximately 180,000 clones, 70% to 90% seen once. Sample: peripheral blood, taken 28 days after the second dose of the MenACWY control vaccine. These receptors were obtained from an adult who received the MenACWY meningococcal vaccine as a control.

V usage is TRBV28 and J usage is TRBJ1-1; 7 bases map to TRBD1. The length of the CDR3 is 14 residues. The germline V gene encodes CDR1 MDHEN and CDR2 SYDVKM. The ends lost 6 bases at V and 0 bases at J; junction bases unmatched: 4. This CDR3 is CASRPGQMNTEAFF. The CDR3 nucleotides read TGTGCCAGCAGACCGGGACAGATGAACACTGAAGCTTTCTTT. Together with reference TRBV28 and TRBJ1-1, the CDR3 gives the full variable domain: DVKVTQSSRYLVKRTGEKVFLECVQDMDHENMFWYRQDPGLGLRLIYFSYDVKMKEKGDIPEGYSVSREKKERFSLILESASTNQTSMYLCASRPGQMNTEAFFGQGTRLTVV.

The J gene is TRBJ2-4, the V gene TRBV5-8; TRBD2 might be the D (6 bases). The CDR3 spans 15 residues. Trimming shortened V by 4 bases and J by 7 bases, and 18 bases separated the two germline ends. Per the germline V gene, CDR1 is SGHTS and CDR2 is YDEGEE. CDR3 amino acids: CASSTEGPIWNIQYF. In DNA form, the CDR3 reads TGTGCCAGCAGCACGGAGGGACCAATTTGGAACATTCAGTACTTC.

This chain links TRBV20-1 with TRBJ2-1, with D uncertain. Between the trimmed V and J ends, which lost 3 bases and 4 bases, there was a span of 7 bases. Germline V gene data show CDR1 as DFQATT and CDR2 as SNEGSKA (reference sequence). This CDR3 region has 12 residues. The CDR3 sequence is CSASGRYNEQFF. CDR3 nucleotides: TGCAGTGCTAGTGGTCGGTACAATGAGCAGTTCTTC.